This T cell receptor beta chain was captured in a study of graft-versus-host responses after intestinal transplantation. Study-level results: Subjects displaying graft-donor T cell macrochimerism possessed elevated graft-versus-host to host-versus-graft clonal ratios inside allografts. In recipient marrow, GvH clones were found, and some appeared first in ileum or blood. Early post-transplant HvG declines tracked with peak circulating GvH clone levels.

J was trimmed by 6 bases and V by 6 bases; bases with no gene match: 2. Germline V gene data show CDR1 as SNHLY and CDR2 as FYNNEI. CDR3 length: 13 amino acids. About this clone: The antigen remains undetermined.

Assay: immunoSEQ multiplex PCR; the TCRdb copy retains only in-frame clones and omits some. The sample includes around 67,000 clones, 90% of them seen just once. The clonotype was recovered from a human donor who was the organ donor for an intestinal transplant. This sample comprised unstimulated CD8+ T cells sorted from spleen or lymph node cells, obtained before transplant. V is TRBV2 and J is TRBJ2-1, with TRBD1 identical over 10 bases. The chain's CDR3 is CASSDRGRNEQFF. For the CDR3, the DNA is TGTGCCAGCAGCGACAGGGGGCGCAATGAGCAGTTCTTC.